Following are 27 T cell receptor beta chains from one sample sequenced in a study of blood T cell repertoires in COVID-19. The data were produced by immunoSEQ multiplex PCR, yet TCRdb's version contains in-frame clones alone and is incomplete. The sample has fewer than 350,000 clones; about 85% are singletons. The specimen was PBMCs or T cells enriched from blood (not recorded which). The receptor source for this set is a woman aged 50 to 65 who had recovered from COVID-19.

The V gene is TRBV7-9, the J gene TRBJ2-7; 9 positions match TRBD1. The germline V gene encodes CDR1 SEHNR and CDR2 FQNEAQ (reference sequence). V dropped 7 bases and J dropped 7; count of bases not matched to a gene: 11. There are 14 residues in the CDR3. CDR3 sequence reads: CASNEGQGREEQYF. CDR3 nucleotide sequence: TGTGCCAGCAACGAGGGACAGGGCAGAGAGGAGCAGTACTTC.

The chain combines TRBV4-2 with TRBJ2-1; 15 bases are a match to TRBD2. Germline V gene lookup returns CDR1 LGHNA and CDR2 YNFKEQ. CDR3 length equals 15 residues. V shed 4 bases and J 8 bases; nucleotides not matched to a gene: 3. Here the CDR3 reads CASSRGLAGGDEQFF. As DNA, the CDR3 is TGTGCCAGCAGCCGGGGACTAGCGGGGGGCGATGAGCAGTTCTTC.

This clone has just a few counts. The genes are TRBV19 and TRBJ2-7; 12 nucleotides line up with TRBD2. The CDR3 runs 13 residues. The germline V gene has CDR1 LNHDA and CDR2 SQIVND (reference sequence). The V gene end was trimmed by 6 bases and the J gene end by 7 bases; junction bases not matched to a gene: 4. The CDR3 bases are TGTGCCAGTAGGACTAGCGGGAGTGGGGAGCAGTACTTC. Its translation: CASRTSGSGEQYF.

The chain carries TRBV3-1 (or the pseudogene TRBV3-2) and TRBJ1-1, with 9 bases aligning to TRBD1. CDR1 and CDR2 (germline): LGHDT, YNNKEL (reference sequence). This CDR3 is built from 18 residues. Trimming took 0 bases from V and 1 from J; bases not matched to a gene: 9. Here the CDR3 reads CASSQETMGQGRNTEAFF. The CDR3 DNA reads as TGTGCCAGCAGCCAAGAAACAATGGGACAGGGAAGGAACACTGAAGCTTTCTTT.

This rearrangement joins TRBV10-1 to TRBJ1-4, with D unclear. With 8 bases removed from V and 4 bases from J, the gap between germline ends came to 11 bases. Germline CDR1 reads WNHNN; CDR2 reads SYGVQD (reference sequence). CDR3 length: 13 residues. CDR3 in DNA: TGCGCCAGCCAGAGGGCGGTTAATGAAAAACTGTTTTTT. Protein sequence: CASQRAVNEKLFF.

The chain has TRBV28 and TRBJ2-7; no definite D call. Trimming removed 5 bases at V and 3 bases at J, with 11 bases between. Germline V gene data show CDR1 as MDHEN and CDR2 as SYDVKM. This CDR3 contains 13 residues. This chain's CDR3 is CASSLSPFYEQYF. The CDR3 DNA sequence: TGTGCCAGCAGTCTATCCCCCTTCTACGAGCAGTACTTC.

A single count supports this clone. The chain couples TRBV27 to TRBJ2-7; 8 bases align to TRBD2. The CDR3 length is 14 residues. V lost 5 bases and J lost 4; bases outside the gene matches: 7. Germline lookup yields CDR1 MNHEY and CDR2 SMNVEV (reference sequence). The CDR3 spells CASSPRIAGYEQYF. Written as DNA, the CDR3 is TGTGCCAGCAGTCCCAGGATAGCGGGGTACGAGCAGTACTTC.

The rearrangement links TRBV3-1 (or the pseudogene TRBV3-2) to TRBJ1-1, with D perhaps TRBD1 (5 bases). Trimming shortened V by 3 bases and J by 6 bases, and 20 bases separated the two germline ends. Germline CDR1 reads LGHDT; CDR2 reads YNNKEL (reference sequence). The CDR3 has 16 amino acids. CDR3 loop: CASSHAVGRGRAEAFF. The DNA of the CDR3 is TGTGCCAGCAGCCACGCCGTTGGAAGGGGCAGGGCTGAAGCTTTCTTT.

The V call is TRBV7-6, the J call TRBJ1-5, with D uncertain. Germline-derived CDR1 and CDR2 are SGHVS and FNYEAQ. The germline V and J ends were trimmed by 3 bases and 7 bases, with 10 bases remaining between them. This CDR3 contains 13 residues. The CDR3 bases are TGTGCCAGCAGCTTCGGACTTGAGCAGCCCCAGCATTTT. It is translated as CASSFGLEQPQHF.

The CDR3 is CASSGRGDYSNQPQHF. DNA of the CDR3: TGTGCCAGTAGTGGCAGGGGAGATTATAGCAATCAGCCCCAGCATTTT. The gene calls are TRBV19 and TRBJ1-5; a weak D match, TRBD1 (6 bases). V lost 5 bases and J 0 bases, leaving 14 bases between the germline ends. The CDR3 length is 16 residues. From germline, CDR1 is LNHDA and CDR2 SQIVND (reference sequence).

This chain links TRBV3-1 (or the pseudogene TRBV3-2) with TRBJ2-2; 7 nucleotides agree with TRBD2. The J segment lost 6 bases and the V segment lost 0 bases, leaving 7 bases of the junction unmatched. CDR3 size: 16 residues. The germline CDR1 and CDR2 sequences are LGHDT and YNNKEL (reference sequence). The CDR3 sequence is CASSQESAGYAGELFF. CDR3 sequence (DNA): TGTGCCAGCAGCCAAGAGTCAGCGGGGTACGCCGGGGAGCTGTTTTTT.

This clone was recorded once. V gene TRBV4-2 combines with J gene TRBJ2-3; 15 nucleotides line up with TRBD2. The CDR3 consists of 17 residues. Per the germline V gene, CDR1 is LGHNA and CDR2 is YNFKEQ. Unmatched junction bases numbered 9, after V lost 5 bases and J lost 6 bases. CDR3 nucleotides: TGTGCCAGCAGCAACGGACTAGCGGGAGGGGATTCGGATACGCAGTATTTT. Its protein is CASSNGLAGGDSDTQYF.

V usage is TRBV5-1 and J usage is TRBJ1-1; the D gene is possibly TRBD1 (5 bases). This CDR3 has 17 amino acids. Germline V gene sequence: CDR1 SGHRS, CDR2 YFSETQ. V was pared by 3 bases and J by 11 bases, with 29 bases between. The CDR3 is CASSSIPGGFGGSRAFF. The DNA of the CDR3 is TGCGCCAGCAGCTCCATCCCCGGCGGGTTCGGGGGTTCACGGGCTTTCTTT.

The chain couples TRBV29-1 to TRBJ1-1; 10 bases are shared with TRBD1. With 7 bases clipped from V and 2 bases from J, the junction kept 4 bases outside the gene matches. CDR1 and CDR2 (germline): SQVTM, ANQGSEA. The CDR3 contains 13 residues. CDR3 bases: TGCAGCGGTCGGACAGGGGGAAACACTGAAGCTTTCTTT. Translated, it gives CSGRTGGNTEAFF.

The V gene is TRBV5-1, the J gene TRBJ1-5; no clear D. This CDR3 spans 14 amino acids. Between the trimmed V and J ends, which lost 0 bases and 8 bases, there was a span of 12 bases. CDR1 is SGHRS and CDR2 is YFSETQ in the germline V gene. CDR3 nucleotide sequence: TGCGCCAGCAGCTTGGAACCGGAGGGTAAGCCCCAGCATTTT. Protein sequence: CASSLEPEGKPQHF.

This clone occurred once. The genes are TRBV7-9 and TRBJ1-4, with 11 bases lining up with TRBD1. Germline CDR1 reads SEHNR; CDR2 reads FQNEAQ (reference sequence). The CDR3 extends over 14 amino acids. The ends lost 3 bases at V and 8 bases at J; junction bases unmatched: 2. CDR3 loop: CASSFGTGGEKLFF. The CDR3 DNA sequence: TGTGCCAGCAGCTTCGGGACAGGGGGAGAAAAACTGTTTTTT.

This clone was detected only a few times. The V gene is TRBV11-2, the J gene TRBJ2-2; D is uncertain. V lost 3 bases and J 3 bases, leaving 8 bases between the germline ends. The CDR3 contains 14 residues. Germline-derived CDR1 and CDR2 are SGHAT and FQNNGV. Here the CDR3 reads CASSFLVYTGELFF. For the CDR3, the DNA is TGTGCCAGCAGCTTTCTAGTATACACCGGGGAGCTGTTTTTT.

This clone came up a few times. The chain joins TRBV27 to TRBJ1-1, with 9 bases identical to TRBD1. Per germline, CDR1 MNHEY and CDR2 SMNVEV (reference sequence). With V trimmed by 3 bases and J by 5 bases, 13 bases remained unmatched. The CDR3 loop spans 17 amino acids. CDR3 sequence: CASSFKLPGQGGTEAFF. CDR3 in DNA: TGTGCCAGCAGTTTCAAACTACCGGGACAGGGAGGGACTGAAGCTTTCTTT.

The chain couples TRBV11-3 to TRBJ2-5, with 11 positions matching TRBD2. The germline gives CDR1 SGHNT, CDR2 YENEEA. The CDR3 length is 16 residues. J was trimmed by 2 bases and V by 1 base; bases with no gene match: 3. The chain's CDR3 is CASSLGLAGNQETQYF. In DNA, the CDR3 is TGTGCCAGCAGCTTAGGACTAGCGGGGAATCAAGAGACCCAGTACTTC.

The V call is TRBV15, the J call TRBJ1-1; weak D call: TRBD1 (5 bases). CDR1 and CDR2 from the germline V gene are LNHNV and YYDKDF (reference sequence). The CDR3 runs to 14 residues. The V gene lost 3 bases and the J gene lost 1 base, with 9 bases spanning the gap. DNA for the CDR3: TGTGCCACCAGCAGGGGGCAGCCGAACACTGAAGCTTTCTTT. Encoded protein: CATSRGQPNTEAFF.

The V gene is TRBV30, the J gene TRBJ2-3; 7 bases map to TRBD1. CDR3 length: 14 amino acids. Losses at the gene ends were 4 bases for V and 2 bases for J; bases not matched to a gene: 6. The germline V gene has CDR1 GTSNPN and CDR2 SVGIG (reference sequence). CDR3 nucleotides: TGTGCCTGGAAAACGGGACAGCTCACAGATACGCAGTATTTT. Translating it yields CAWKTGQLTDTQYF.

The chain links TRBV2 to TRBJ2-2; 8 bases match TRBD1. V shed 11 bases, J shed 4 bases, and the junction held 9 bases outside the gene matches. CDR3 length equals 14 residues. From germline, CDR1 is SNHLY and CDR2 FYNNEI. The CDR3: CASRWQGATGELFF. DNA for the CDR3: TGTGCCTCGAGGTGGCAGGGGGCCACCGGGGAGCTGTTTTTT.

This chain joins TRBV19 and TRBJ2-4, with 13 bases matching TRBD2. This CDR3 region has 17 residues. CDR1 LNHDA and CDR2 SQIVND come from the germline V gene (reference sequence). V shed 5 bases and J 0 bases; nucleotides not matched to a gene: 4. The CDR3 region is CASSPGLAGVAKNIQYF. CDR3 nucleotide sequence: TGTGCCAGTAGTCCTGGACTAGCGGGGGTAGCCAAAAACATTCAGTACTTC.

The chain links TRBV18 to TRBJ2-1; 7 bases match TRBD1. This CDR3 has 14 amino acids. Germline V gene lookup returns CDR1 KGHSH and CDR2 LQKENI. Germline trimming cut 2 bases from V and 9 bases from J; bases unmatched to any gene: 7. CDR3 DNA sequence: TGTGCCAGCTCACCAATACAGGGGAGAGGTGAGCAGTTCTTC. Amino acid sequence: CASSPIQGRGEQFF.

The chain employs TRBV7-6 and TRBJ2-2; tentative D call: TRBD1 (5 bases). Germline V gives CDR1 SGHVS, CDR2 FNYEAQ. The V and J ends lost 3 bases and 7 bases respectively, with 12 bases between them. This CDR3 contains 14 residues. The CDR3 reads CASSFRQMNGELFF. The CDR3 nucleotides are TGTGCCAGCAGCTTCCGACAGATGAACGGGGAGCTGTTTTTT.

This clone has only one observation. This chain uses TRBV2 with TRBJ1-4, with 7 bases fitting TRBD1. Trimming removed 3 bases from V and 9 bases from J; junction bases left unmatched: 7. The CDR3 contains 14 residues. Germline V gene lookup returns CDR1 SNHLY and CDR2 FYNNEI. CDR3 amino acids: CASSDLVQGKKLFF. CDR3 DNA sequence: TGTGCCAGCAGTGACCTTGTACAGGGGAAAAAACTGTTTTTT.

This chain links TRBV18 with TRBJ2-1; TRBD2 agrees at 11 bases. Germline lookup yields CDR1 KGHSH and CDR2 LQKENI. The CDR3 has 15 amino acids. The V segment lost 8 bases and the J segment 4 bases; nucleotides outside the gene matches: 7. In nucleotides, the CDR3 is TGTGCCAGCGCCCAGACTAGCGGGAAATACAATGAGCAGTTCTTC. Protein product: CASAQTSGKYNEQFF.